Included here is one T cell receptor beta chain sequence, with context. Its specificity is unknown. This specimen belongs to a study of T cell responses to AZD1222 COVID-19 vaccine. The CDR3 spans 16 residues. CDR1 and CDR2 from the germline V gene are KGHSH and LQKENI. V was cut by 2 bases and J by 3 bases, with 14 bases left in between. Measured with immunoSEQ multiplex PCR; TCRdb has only the in-frame clones, and not every one. This sample has 150,000 to 200,000 clones, with about 90% found just once. Study-level findings and limits: White British ancestry dominated among donors, who included more females, and clonal diversity was possibly underestimated.

The clonotype originates from an adult in good health. Specimen: peripheral blood, collected on day 0 of AZD1222 vaccination. V is TRBV18 and J is TRBJ1-3, with a possible D match to TRBD1 (5 bases). CDR3 sequence reads: CASSPLQGTFGNTIYF. DNA of the CDR3: TGTGCCAGCTCACCATTGCAGGGAACATTTGGAAACACCATATATTTT.